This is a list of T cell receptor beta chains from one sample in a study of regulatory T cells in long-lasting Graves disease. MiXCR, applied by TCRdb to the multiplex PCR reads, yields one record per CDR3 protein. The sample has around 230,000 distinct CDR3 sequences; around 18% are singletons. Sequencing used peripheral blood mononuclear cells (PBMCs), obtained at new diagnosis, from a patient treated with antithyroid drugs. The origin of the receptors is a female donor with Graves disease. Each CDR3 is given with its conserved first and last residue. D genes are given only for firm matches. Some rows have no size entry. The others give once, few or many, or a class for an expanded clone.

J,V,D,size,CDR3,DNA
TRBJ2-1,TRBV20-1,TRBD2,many,CSAAGTSSQGQFF,TGCAGTGCAGCCGGGACTAGCTCTCAAGGTCAGTTCTTC
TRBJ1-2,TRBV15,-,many,CATSRDFGTSYGYTF,TGTGCCACCAGCAGAGATTTCGGGACAAGCTATGGCTACACCTTC
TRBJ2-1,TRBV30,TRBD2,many,CASSIVGTSGFWNEQFF,TGTGCCAGTAGTATAGTCGGGACTAGCGGGTTTTGGAATGAGCAGTTCTTC
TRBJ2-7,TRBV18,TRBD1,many,CASSPESTGPYEQYF,TGTGCCAGCTCACCAGAGTCGACAGGGCCCTACGAGCAGTACTTC
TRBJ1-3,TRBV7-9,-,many,CASSLAVIGNTIYF,TGTGCCAGCAGCTTAGCCGTCATTGGAAACACCATATATTTT
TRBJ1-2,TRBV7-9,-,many,CASSFYGGYTF,TGTGCCAGCAGCTTCTATGGAGGCTACACCTTC
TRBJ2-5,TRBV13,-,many,CASSLRGLKQETQYF,TGTGCCAGCAGCTTAAGAGGACTTAAACAAGAGACCCAGTACTTC
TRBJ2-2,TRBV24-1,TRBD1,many,CATSDLGQGDTGELFF,TGTGCCACCAGTGATTTGGGACAGGGGGACACCGGGGAGCTGTTTTTT
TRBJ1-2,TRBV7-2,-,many,CASSPSGAWGGYTF,TGTGCCAGCAGCCCGTCCGGGGCCTGGGGGGGCTACACCTTC
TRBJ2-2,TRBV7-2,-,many,CASHDYGGGGELFF,TGTGCCAGCCACGATTACGGGGGCGGCGGGGAGCTGTTTTTT
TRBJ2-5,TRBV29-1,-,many,CSVEGAGLGGETQYF,TGCAGCGTTGAAGGGGCGGGCTTGGGTGGAGAGACCCAGTACTTC
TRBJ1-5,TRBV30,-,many,CAWGNEGPQHF,TGTGCCTGGGGGAACGAAGGGCCCCAGCATTTT
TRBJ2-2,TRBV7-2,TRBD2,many,CASSLEPAGAGELFF,TGTGCCAGCAGCTTAGAGCCAGCGGGAGCCGGGGAGCTGTTTTTT
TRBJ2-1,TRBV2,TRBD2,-,CASRYSGRYNEQFF,TGTGCCAGCAGATATAGCGGGAGATACAATGAGCAGTTCTTC
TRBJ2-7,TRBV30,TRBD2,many,CASQTSGSYEQYF,TGTGCCTCTCAGACTAGCGGGAGCTACGAGCAGTACTTC
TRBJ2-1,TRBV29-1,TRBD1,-,CSVRPPGGSYNEQFF,TGCAGCGTACGCCCGCCAGGGGGCTCCTACAATGAGCAGTTCTTC
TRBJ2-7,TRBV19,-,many,CASSPSQASSSYEQYF,TGTGCCAGTAGTCCCAGCCAGGCCTCGTCGAGCTACGAGCAGTACTTC